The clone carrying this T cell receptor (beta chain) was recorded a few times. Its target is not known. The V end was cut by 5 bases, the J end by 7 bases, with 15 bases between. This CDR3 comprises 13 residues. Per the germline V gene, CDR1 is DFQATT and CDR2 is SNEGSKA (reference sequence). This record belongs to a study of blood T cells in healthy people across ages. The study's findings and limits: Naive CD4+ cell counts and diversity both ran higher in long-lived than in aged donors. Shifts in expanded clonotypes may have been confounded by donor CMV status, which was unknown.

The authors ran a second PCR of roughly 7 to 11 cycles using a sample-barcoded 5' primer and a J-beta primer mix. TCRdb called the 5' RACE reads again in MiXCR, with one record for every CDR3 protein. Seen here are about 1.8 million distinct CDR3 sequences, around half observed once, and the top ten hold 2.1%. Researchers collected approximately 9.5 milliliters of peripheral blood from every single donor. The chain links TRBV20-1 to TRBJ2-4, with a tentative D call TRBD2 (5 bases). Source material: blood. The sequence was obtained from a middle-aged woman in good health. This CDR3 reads CSARQPGGNIQYF. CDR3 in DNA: TGCAGTGCTCGTCAGCCAGGCGGGAACATTCAGTACTTC.